The rows below give T cell receptor beta chains drawn from one sample of a study of Graves' ophthalmopathy and Graves' hyperthyroidism. TCRdb re-called the multiplex PCR reads with MiXCR, one entry per CDR3 protein. The data hold over a million distinct CDR3 sequences, with roughly 35% observed a single time. Material for sequencing was peripheral blood or thyroid tissue (not recorded which). Source of these receptors: an adult man with Graves' hyperthyroidism. CDR3s include the opening cysteine and the closing phenylalanine or tryptophan. The order of the fields is CDR3 DNA, CDR3 protein, clone size, J gene, V gene, D gene. D genes are given only for firm matches. Not all rows give a size; the values are once, few, many and, for expanded clones, a class.

CDR3 DNA: TGCAGCTTGGTGCGAGGGTACGAGCAGTACTTC; CDR3 protein: CSLVRGYEQYF; clone size: NA; J gene: TRBJ2-7; V gene: TRBV29-1; D gene: NA
CDR3 DNA: TGCAGTGCCAGTTTCGGGGGAAACACCGGGGAGCTGTTTTTT; CDR3 protein: CSASFGGNTGELFF; clone size: many; J gene: TRBJ2-2; V gene: TRBV20-1; D gene: NA
CDR3 DNA: TGCAGTGCTTTCGACCAAGACGACAATGAGCAGTTCTTC; CDR3 protein: CSAFDQDDNEQFF; clone size: NA; J gene: TRBJ2-1; V gene: TRBV20-1; D gene: NA
CDR3 DNA: TGTGCCATCAGCTGGGGGAGCACAGATACGCAGTATTTT; CDR3 protein: CAISWGSTDTQYF; clone size: NA; J gene: TRBJ2-3; V gene: TRBV10-3; D gene: NA
CDR3 DNA: TGTGCCAACAGTTTCGGTAACTACGAGCAGTACTTC; CDR3 protein: CANSFGNYEQYF; clone size: NA; J gene: TRBJ2-7; V gene: TRBV12-3/TRBV12-4; D gene: NA
CDR3 DNA: TGTGCCAGCAGCTTCGATCCGGTTGAAAACACTGAAGCTTTCTTT; CDR3 protein: CASSFDPVENTEAFF; clone size: many; J gene: TRBJ1-1; V gene: TRBV7-9; D gene: NA
CDR3 DNA: TGTGCCAGCAGCCGTGACTCGGAAGGGGCCCAGTACTTC; CDR3 protein: CASSRDSEGAQYF; clone size: many; J gene: TRBJ2-5; V gene: TRBV11-2; D gene: NA
CDR3 DNA: TGCAGCGCCCGACAGGGACTCACTGAAGCTTTCTTT; CDR3 protein: CSARQGLTEAFF; clone size: NA; J gene: TRBJ1-1; V gene: TRBV29-1; D gene: TRBD1
CDR3 DNA: TGTGCCAGCAGCCTAGGACACCAGGGGGAGACCCAGTACTTC; CDR3 protein: CASSLGHQGETQYF; clone size: many; J gene: TRBJ2-5; V gene: TRBV7-2; D gene: NA
CDR3 DNA: TGTGCCAGCAGCCAGGAGGGCGACGGGGAGCTGTTTTTT; CDR3 protein: CASSQEGDGELFF; clone size: NA; J gene: TRBJ2-2; V gene: TRBV11-2; D gene: NA
CDR3 DNA: TGTGCCAGCAGCTTAGAGAACTACAGGGGGTACGAGCAGTACTTC; CDR3 protein: CASSLENYRGYEQYF; clone size: NA; J gene: TRBJ2-7; V gene: TRBV7-2; D gene: TRBD1
CDR3 DNA: TGTGCCGGCAGTTACTCAGGCGGAACCTCTGGAAACACCATATATTTT; CDR3 protein: CAGSYSGGTSGNTIYF; clone size: NA; J gene: TRBJ1-3; V gene: TRBV6-5; D gene: NA
CDR3 DNA: TGCGCCAGCAGCAGAGCGGGACAGGAGTACACCGGGGAGCTGTTTTTT; CDR3 protein: CASSRAGQEYTGELFF; clone size: few; J gene: TRBJ2-2; V gene: TRBV5-1; D gene: NA
CDR3 DNA: TGTGCCAGCAGTTCCGGACTCTCGGGGGATTCACCCCTCCACTTT; CDR3 protein: CASSSGLSGDSPLHF; clone size: few; J gene: TRBJ1-6; V gene: TRBV12-3/TRBV12-4; D gene: NA
CDR3 DNA: TGCAGTGCCCTACCCCTAGCGAAGGGCTGGTACGAGCAGTACTTC; CDR3 protein: CSALPLAKGWYEQYF; clone size: many; J gene: TRBJ2-7; V gene: TRBV20-1; D gene: NA